The TCR beta chain under discussion was sequenced for a study of cytomegalovirus exposure and HLA in healthy donors. As to this clone: Its antigen is unknown.

As for the donors, each was a healthy bone marrow donor. A multiplex PCR was run with 60 Vbeta primers and 13 Jbeta primers. Sequencing used immunoSEQ multiplex PCR; TCRdb keeps in-frame clones, though not all of them. The table lists roughly 30,000 clones. CDR1 SGHRS and CDR2 YFSETQ come from the germline V gene. The CDR3 runs to 11 residues. Trimming took off 6 bases at V and 4 bases at J, with 7 bases between the two ends. Study-level results: Prior analysis indicated that the majority of TCR beta V segments exhibited productivity approximately 87% or approximately 30% of the time. The study reported that TCR beta sequences accurately predicted HLA-A and HLA-B alleles in most subjects. Analysis was carried out at a later point, and it linked a missense DCLRE1C variant to TCR beta V- and J-gene trimming.

This chain joins TRBV5-1 and TRBJ1-2, with unresolved D. The sequence was obtained from a woman in her thirties or forties in good health and CMV-seropositive. Sequences were obtained from PBMCs. In nucleotides, the CDR3 is TGCGCCAGCACAGCAGGCTATGGCTACACCTTC. Translation: CASTAGYGYTF.